This TCR beta chain was retrieved from a study of beta chain features in type 1 diabetes. Turning to the study itself: The patient and healthy donor groups were comparable for age, gender and cell yields.

The trim removed 0 bases at V and 6 bases at J, leaving 8 bases unmatched. The germline CDR1 and CDR2 sequences are SGHRS and YFSETQ. The CDR3 is 16 amino acids. A note on this clone: Its target is unknown.

The whole isolated RNA underwent reverse transcription, so sequencing captured expressed TCRB transcripts. The study sequenced naive, central memory and regulatory T cell samples to an average of about 3.8 million reads. The assay was immunoSEQ multiplex PCR, and TCRdb's table has in-frame clones only and misses some. The sample consists of some 660,000 clones, more than 12% of them appearing once. Study results and limitations: The study found moderately but significantly shorter TCRB CDR3s in all four CD4+ subsets of Type 1 diabetes patients. TCRB repertoires of naive, central memory and Treg cells appeared more similar among patients than among healthy donors.

The genes are TRBV5-1 and TRBJ2-1; 8 positions match TRBD2. This sequence originates from a man younger than 30 with type 1 diabetes. Input material: naive CD4+ T cells from blood. This CDR3 reads CASSLVTSGDGNEQFF. In nucleotides, the CDR3 is TGCGCCAGCAGCTTGGTCACTAGCGGAGACGGCAATGAGCAGTTCTTC.